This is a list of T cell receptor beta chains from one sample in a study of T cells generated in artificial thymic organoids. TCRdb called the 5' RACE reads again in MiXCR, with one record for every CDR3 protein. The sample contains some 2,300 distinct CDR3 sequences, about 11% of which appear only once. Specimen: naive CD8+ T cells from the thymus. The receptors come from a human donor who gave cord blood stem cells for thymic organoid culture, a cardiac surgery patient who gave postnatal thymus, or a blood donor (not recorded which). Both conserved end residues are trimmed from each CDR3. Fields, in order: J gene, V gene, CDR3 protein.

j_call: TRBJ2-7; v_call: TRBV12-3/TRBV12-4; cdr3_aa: ASSLGTSPEQY
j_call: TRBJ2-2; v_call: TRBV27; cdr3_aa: ASSLPTGGGTGELF
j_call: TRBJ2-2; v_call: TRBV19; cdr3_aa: ASSIPRDGWAGELF
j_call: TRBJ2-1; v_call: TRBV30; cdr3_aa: AWGTGSSYNEQF
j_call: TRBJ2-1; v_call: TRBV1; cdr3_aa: TSSQLTGTSGRSSYNEQF
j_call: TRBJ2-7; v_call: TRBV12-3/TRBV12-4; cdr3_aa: ASSLLGRYEQY
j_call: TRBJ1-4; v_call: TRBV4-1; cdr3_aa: ASSQPGGVGEKLF
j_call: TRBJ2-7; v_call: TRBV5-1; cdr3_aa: ASSLSPHRGDFYEQY
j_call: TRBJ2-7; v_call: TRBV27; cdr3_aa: ASSLTGPAYEQY
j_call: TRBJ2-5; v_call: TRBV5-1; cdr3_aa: ASSFKRLLEQETQY
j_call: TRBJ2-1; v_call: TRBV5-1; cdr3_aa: ASSYRDGEYNEQF
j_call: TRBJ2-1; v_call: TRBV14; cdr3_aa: ASSQGLGTSLLDEQF
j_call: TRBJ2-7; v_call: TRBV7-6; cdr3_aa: ASSLLTGGSYEQY
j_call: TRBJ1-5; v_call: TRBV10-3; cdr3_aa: AISESGDIQPQH
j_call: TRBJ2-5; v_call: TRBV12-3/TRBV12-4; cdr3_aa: ASSFDGAQETQY
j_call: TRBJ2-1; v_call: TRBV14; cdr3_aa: ASSQQRGDIHEQF
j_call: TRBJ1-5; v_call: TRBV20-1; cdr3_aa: SATIRGSNQPQH
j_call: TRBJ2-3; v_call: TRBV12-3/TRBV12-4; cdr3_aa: ASSLASPQVQDTQY
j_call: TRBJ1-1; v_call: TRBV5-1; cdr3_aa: ASSVYGGRWTEAF
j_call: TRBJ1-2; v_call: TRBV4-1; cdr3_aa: ASSQSPNPIYGYT
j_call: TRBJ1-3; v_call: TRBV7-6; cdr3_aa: ASSYTKGAHSGNTIY
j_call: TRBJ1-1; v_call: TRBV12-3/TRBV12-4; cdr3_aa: ASSPTEAF
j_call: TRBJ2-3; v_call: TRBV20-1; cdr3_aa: SARDRIPDTQY
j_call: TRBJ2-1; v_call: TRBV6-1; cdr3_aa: ALDRIYNEQF
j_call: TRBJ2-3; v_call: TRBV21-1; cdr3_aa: ASSKVGPWRDTQY
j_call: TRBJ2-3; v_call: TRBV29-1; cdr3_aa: SSPGQGIDTQY
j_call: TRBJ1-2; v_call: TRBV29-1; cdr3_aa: SVEARDYYGYT
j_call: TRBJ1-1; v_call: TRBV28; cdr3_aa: ASKTRQAGFTEAF
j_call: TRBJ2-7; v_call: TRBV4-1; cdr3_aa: ASSRILAPTYEQY
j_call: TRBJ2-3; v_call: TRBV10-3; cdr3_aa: AISERREGGPDTQY
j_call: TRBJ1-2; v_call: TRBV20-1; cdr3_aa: SARDRRGPGYGYT